A single sample gave rise to the 23 T cell receptor beta chains below, sequenced in a study of T cell repertoires in cytomegalovirus infection. No antigen has been identified for these receptors. TCRdb processed the reads anew with MiXCR; each CDR3 protein has one entry. The data contain tens of thousands of distinct CDR3 sequences, 20% to 30% of them singletons. The source was CD8+ T cells from cultured PBMCs, collected from culture after CMV antigen stimulation. The receptors shown here come from a human donor in good health (CMV status not recorded). Some clones in this sample may be carry-over from other donors' samples.

This clonotype was seen many times. J is TRBJ2-2 and V is TRBV7-2; D ambiguous. The germline V gene has CDR1 SGHTA and CDR2 FQGNSA. Trimming pared 1 base from V and 8 bases from J, leaving 11 bases between. This CDR3 has 14 amino acids. CDR3 DNA: TGTGCCAGCAGCTTAGTGGCCGGAACGGGGGAGCTGTTTTTT. Translation: CASSLVAGTGELFF.

V gene TRBV13 combines with J gene TRBJ1-6; unclear D gene. The CDR3 has 15 amino acids. Germline V lookup: CDR1 PRHDT, CDR2 FYEKMQ (reference sequence). V lost 0 bases, J lost 7 bases, and 10 bases lay in between. Here the CDR3 DNA reads TGTGCCAGCAGCTTAGGCCGGCAGGCGAATTCACCCCTCCACTTT. This sequence encodes CASSLGRQANSPLHF.

The chain uses TRBV5-6 and TRBJ2-7, with D possibly being TRBD2 (6 bases). In germline, CDR1 is SGHDT, CDR2 YYEEEE. The CDR3 runs to 14 residues. The V gene lost 0 bases and the J gene lost 6 bases, with 13 bases spanning the gap. CDR3 coding DNA: TGTGCCAGCAGCTTGGGACTAGTGGGAGGCGAGCAGTACTTC. Translated, it gives CASSLGLVGGEQYF.

On this clonotype: Just one base apart from a much larger clone, this may be a read error. The rearrangement links TRBV11-3 to TRBJ2-4, with D perhaps assigned TRBD1 or TRBD2 (5 bases each). Germline CDR1 SGHNT, CDR2 YENEEA. This CDR3 has 13 residues. Trimming left V 3 bases short and J 6 bases short, with 9 bases between. The CDR3, as DNA: TGTGCCAGCAGCTTGGGGGACCGAAACATTCAGTACTTC. This gives the protein CASSLGDRNIQYF.

The chain joins TRBV4-2 to TRBJ1-2, with 7 bases matching TRBD1. This CDR3 comprises 16 residues. Unmatched junction bases numbered 16, after V lost 4 bases and J lost 8 bases. The germline CDR1 and CDR2 sequences are LGHNA and YNFKEQ. CDR3 DNA: TGTGCCAGCAGCCTTGACCGGGCAGGGGGTTCGGAGGGCTACACCTTC. As protein: CASSLDRAGGSEGYTF.

This clonotype was found a few times. The chain couples TRBV4-3 to TRBJ1-1; D uncertain. CDR3 size: 16 residues. Germline-derived CDR1 and CDR2 are LGHNA and YSLEER. Trimming shortened V by 1 base and J by 0 bases, and 12 bases separated the two germline ends. The CDR3 nucleotides read TGCGCCAGCAGCCAAGGCACAGTGGGTGTGAACACTGAAGCTTTCTTT. It codes for CASSQGTVGVNTEAFF.

This clonotype was picked up a small number of times. V usage is TRBV10-3 and J usage is TRBJ2-7; D unresolved. Germline V gene lookup returns CDR1 ENHRY and CDR2 SYGVKD. This CDR3 spans 11 amino acids. V lost 7 bases to trimming and J lost 2 bases, with 6 bases between them. The CDR3 is CAIMAAYEQYF. In DNA, the CDR3 is TGTGCCATCATGGCAGCCTACGAGCAGTACTTC.

CDR3 loop: CATSSEGPRSGYTEAFF. The CDR3 DNA sequence: TGTGCCACCAGCAGTGAGGGACCGCGATCGGGGTACACTGAAGCTTTCTTT. The V call is TRBV15, the J call TRBJ1-1, with D possibly TRBD1 on 5 matching bases. The CDR3 has 17 amino acids. Germline CDR1 is LNHNV and CDR2 is YYDKDF (reference sequence). The V and J ends lost 3 bases and 3 bases respectively, with 20 bases between them.

Only a few counts were recorded for this clonotype. The rearrangement joins TRBV14 to TRBJ2-1; D is perhaps TRBD2 (6 bases). V lost 4 bases and J 4 bases, leaving 14 bases between the germline ends. CDR3 length: 15 amino acids. Per germline, CDR1 SGHDN and CDR2 FVKESK. The DNA of the CDR3 is TGTGCCAGCAGCCCGACGTCTAGCGCGTACAATGAGCAGTTCTTC. As protein: CASSPTSSAYNEQFF.

This clonotype was counted a few times. The CDR3 is CASSLEGGNYGYTF. DNA of the CDR3: TGTGCCAGCAGCTTAGAAGGTGGAAACTATGGCTACACCTTC. The chain joins TRBV7-9 to TRBJ1-2; D is ambiguous. The ends were cut back, 1 base at V and 2 bases at J, with 8 bases in the middle. CDR1 and CDR2 from the germline V gene are SEHNR and FQNEAQ (reference sequence). The CDR3 covers 14 residues.

A few counts support this clonotype. This chain joins TRBV24-1 and TRBJ2-2; either TRBD1 or TRBD2 may fit D (5 bases each). Looked up from germline, CDR1 is KGHDR and CDR2 is SFDVKD. This CDR3 region has 17 residues. Between the trimmed V and J ends, which lost 4 bases and 6 bases, there was a span of 20 bases. The CDR3 nucleotides read TGTGCCACCAGTGACGTCCGGGACGGGGACCGCCCCGGGGAGCTGTTTTTT. This encodes CATSDVRDGDRPGELFF.

V gene TRBV20-1 combines with J gene TRBJ2-5, with D uncertain. CDR1 DFQATT and CDR2 SNEGSKA come from the germline V gene (reference sequence). Between the trimmed V and J ends, which lost 3 bases and 5 bases, there was a span of 16 bases. The CDR3 has 14 amino acids. In DNA form, the CDR3 reads TGCAGTGCTAGTCTTACGAAGGGCGTGGAGACCCAGTACTTC. Translated, it gives CSASLTKGVETQYF.

At least ten counts were recorded for this clonotype. The genes are TRBV12-3 or TRBV12-4 and TRBJ2-1; 9 bases map to TRBD1. V was pared by 6 bases and J by 3 bases, with 6 bases of the junction left unmatched. The CDR3 runs to 15 residues. This CDR3 is CASSPRDRDYNEQFF. CDR3 nucleotides: TGTGCCAGCAGCCCCCGGGACAGGGACTACAATGAGCAGTTCTTC.

The V call is TRBV2, the J call TRBJ1-1, with D hard to call. Germline lookup yields CDR1 SNHLY and CDR2 FYNNEI. The CDR3 spans 11 residues. Trimming cost V 10 bases and J 5 bases, with 11 bases left between them. CDR3 DNA: TGTGCCAACCCCACAGAGACTGAAGCTTTCTTT. This translates into CANPTETEAFF.

In its sample, this clonotype was seen many times. The chain carries TRBV7-9 and TRBJ1-1; D perhaps matches TRBD1 (5 bases). The V gene lost 5 bases and the J gene lost 0 bases, with 13 bases spanning the gap. There are 15 residues in the CDR3. Germline V gives CDR1 SEHNR, CDR2 FQNEAQ (reference sequence). This CDR3 reads CASSQMDTMNTEAFF. Written as DNA, the CDR3 is TGTGCCAGCAGCCAGATGGACACCATGAACACTGAAGCTTTCTTT.

To note about this clonotype: An end of the junction does not agree with germline; a read error may underlie this. The chain uses TRBV4-1 and TRBJ2-7; TRBD1 might be the D (7 bases). This CDR3 contains 13 residues. In germline, CDR1 is MGHRA, CDR2 YSYEKL. The DNA of the CDR3 is TGTGCCAGCAGCCCCCGGGGGACAGACGAGCAGTACTTC. This sequence encodes CASSPRGTDEQYF.

The rearrangement joins TRBV12-3 or TRBV12-4 to TRBJ1-2, with 7 bases that match TRBD1. Trimming took 6 bases from V and 6 from J; bases not matched to a gene: 7. The CDR3 consists of 13 residues. CDR3: CASSLSTGNGYTF. The CDR3 DNA reads as TGTGCCAGCAGCCTATCGACAGGGAATGGCTACACCTTC.

CDR3 bases: TGTGCCAGCAGCTTTGGTAGCGGGGGGCTTGGAGATACGCAGTATTTT. Its translation: CASSFGSGGLGDTQYF. The chain is built from TRBV5-6 and TRBJ2-3, with 10 bases lining up with TRBD2. From germline, CDR1 is SGHDT and CDR2 YYEEEE. V gave up 2 bases and J gave up 5 bases; unmatched junction bases: 8. This CDR3 has 16 residues.

This clonotype has only a few counts. In DNA, the CDR3 is TGCAGTGCTAGAGATCGGGCAGGGAGCTCCTACGAGCAGTACTTC. Translating gives CSARDRAGSSYEQYF. The genes are TRBV20-1 and TRBJ2-7; D may be TRBD1 or TRBD2 (5 bases each). This CDR3 comprises 15 residues. V dropped 0 bases and J dropped 0 bases, with 12 bases sitting between them. Germline CDR1 is DFQATT and CDR2 is SNEGSKA (reference sequence).

The V call is TRBV30, the J call TRBJ2-1, with TRBD2 identical over 9 bases. Trimming took 7 bases from V and 2 from J; bases not matched to a gene: 6. Per the germline V gene, CDR1 is GTSNPN and CDR2 is SVGIG (reference sequence). The CDR3 is 14 amino acids. The CDR3 spells CASNRLAAYNEQFF. The DNA of the CDR3 is TGTGCCTCCAACCGACTAGCGGCCTACAATGAGCAGTTCTTC.

This clonotype has just a few counts. The rearrangement joins TRBV7-6 to TRBJ1-2, with D perhaps TRBD1 (5 bases). The germline V and J ends were trimmed by 2 bases and 3 bases, with 19 bases remaining between them. The CDR3 runs 17 residues. Germline CDR1 SGHVS, CDR2 FNYEAQ. CDR3 protein: CASSLTSGGGGDYGYTF. The CDR3 DNA sequence: TGTGCCAGCAGCTTAACATCCGGGGGAGGTGGCGACTATGGCTACACCTTC.

This clonotype has a count of ten or more. This chain connects TRBV7-2 to TRBJ2-5; TRBD1 matches 7 bases. Germline V lookup: CDR1 SGHTA, CDR2 FQGNSA. This CDR3 is 15 amino acids long. The junction had 10 bases not matched to a gene; V was cut back by 4 bases and J by 5 bases. The CDR3 loop reads CASSSHLTGRETQYF. CDR3 DNA: TGTGCCAGCAGCTCCCACCTGACAGGGCGGGAGACCCAGTACTTC.

This sequence joins TRBV6-1 and TRBJ2-3; D perhaps matches TRBD2 (6 bases). CDR1 and CDR2 (germline): MNHNS, SASEGT. V was trimmed by 5 bases and J by 3 bases, leaving 15 bases between them. This CDR3 comprises 15 residues. The CDR3 DNA reads TGTGCCAGCAGTTACGAGGCGGGGCAGACAGATACGCAGTATTTT. Residues: CASSYEAGQTDTQYF.